These 28 T cell receptor beta chains originate from one sample sequenced in a study of memory CD4+ T cells and cytomegalovirus serostatus. Single viable CD3+CD4+CD8-CD45RO+ cells were sorted as the memory CD4+ T cells. TCRdb keeps only in-frame clones here, not all; method: immunoSEQ multiplex PCR. The data contain about 47,000 clones, roughly 74% of them seen just once; the ten biggest clones take up roughly 1.2%. The source material was memory CD4+ T cells from blood. The origin of the receptors is an adult in good health and CMV-seropositive.

The V gene is TRBV5-1, the J gene TRBJ2-3, with TRBD2 matching 8 bases. This CDR3 has 14 amino acids. The germline gives CDR1 SGHRS, CDR2 YFSETQ. The V gene end was trimmed by 4 bases and the J gene end by 3 bases; junction bases not matched to a gene: 4. The CDR3 bases are TGCGCCAGCAGCGAGGGACTAGAGACAGATACGCAGTATTTT. This sequence encodes CASSEGLETDTQYF. Full variable domain (missing parts from reference TRBV5-1 and TRBJ2-3): KAGVTQTPRYLIKTRGQQVTLSCSPISGHRSVSWYQQTPGQGLQFLFEYFSETQRNKGNFPGRFSGRQFSNSRSEMNVSTLELGDSALYLCASSEGLETDTQYFGPGTRLTVL.

This clone has a handful of counts. The CDR3 is CASSLTGEMGMHTQYF. DNA for the CDR3: TGTGCCAGCAGCTTAACAGGGGAAATGGGTATGCATACGCAGTATTTT. V is TRBV7-2 and J is TRBJ2-3; 7 nucleotides align to TRBD1. The V segment lost 2 bases and the J segment 7 bases; nucleotides outside the gene matches: 12. The germline gives CDR1 SGHTA, CDR2 FQGNSA. This CDR3 has 16 amino acids.

The rearrangement joins TRBV12-2 to TRBJ1-2; no check of the table's D call, TRBD1, against the DNA was made. TRBV12-2 is labeled a pseudogene. This CDR3 comprises 14 residues. The CDR3 loop is CASHNIGQPYGYTF. CDR3 in DNA: TGTGCAAGTCACAATATAGGACAGCCCTATGGCTACACCTTC.

CDR3 sequence reads: CASSELTPPDTQYF. In DNA, the CDR3 is TGTGCCAGCAGTGAGTTGACCCCCCCAGATACGCAGTATTTT. The V and J genes are TRBV2 and TRBJ2-3; no definite D call. V lost 3 bases, J lost 4 bases, and 11 bases lay in between. The germline CDR1 and CDR2 sequences are SNHLY and FYNNEI. This CDR3 has 14 amino acids.

V is TRBV29-1 and J is TRBJ1-4; no reliable D call. The CDR3 is made up of 11 amino acids. Looked up from germline, CDR1 is SQVTM and CDR2 is ANQGSEA. The ends were cut back, 0 bases at V and 8 bases at J, with 4 bases in the middle. The CDR3 DNA sequence: TGCAGCGTTGAAGAGGGCGAAAAACTGTTTTTT. Amino acid sequence: CSVEEGEKLFF.

The J gene is TRBJ2-2, the V gene TRBV7-9; D gene unclear. The CDR3 covers 15 residues. V shed 8 bases and J shed 0 bases, with 13 bases lying between them. Germline V gene data show CDR1 as SEHNR and CDR2 as FQNEAQ (reference sequence). In nucleotides, the CDR3 is TGTGCCAGCGGTCGTCGAAACGCGAACACCGGGGAGCTGTTTTTT. As protein: CASGRRNANTGELFF.

V is TRBV5-1 and J is TRBJ1-1; D is undetermined. There are 13 residues in the CDR3. The V and J ends lost 0 bases and 4 bases respectively, with 7 bases between them. CDR1 and CDR2 from the germline V gene are SGHRS and YFSETQ. In nucleotides, the CDR3 is TGCGCCAGCAGCTTGGAGGTACTCACTGAAGCTTTCTTT. As protein: CASSLEVLTEAFF.

The chain combines TRBV28 with TRBJ1-5, with 9 positions matching TRBD1. This CDR3 comprises 17 residues. The ends lost 6 bases at V and 4 bases at J; junction bases unmatched: 13. Germline assignment: CDR1 MDHEN and CDR2 SYDVKM. The CDR3 loop reads CASRTLRDREANQPQHF. The CDR3 nucleotides read TGTGCCAGCAGGACGCTTAGGGACAGGGAGGCAAATCAGCCCCAGCATTTT.

This clone was counted at least ten times. CDR3 loop: CASSQGALNYGYTF. The DNA of the CDR3 is TGTGCCAGCAGTCAGGGGGCTCTAAACTATGGCTACACCTTC. V gene TRBV2 combines with J gene TRBJ1-2; 8 nucleotides match TRBD1. The CDR3 totals 14 residues. V lost 5 bases to trimming and J lost 2 bases; unmatched junction nucleotides: 4. CDR1 SNHLY and CDR2 FYNNEI come from the germline V gene. The full variable domain, with the rest looked up from reference TRBV2 and TRBJ1-2, is EPEVTQTPSHQVTQMGQEVILRCVPISNHLYFYWYRQILGQKVEFLVSFYNNEISEKSEIFDDQFSVERPDGSNFTLKIRSTKLEDSAMYFCASSQGALNYGYTFGSGTRLTVV.

This rearrangement joins TRBV7-9 to TRBJ2-5; D is possibly TRBD1 (6 bases). The J call may not be correct, given that the DNA end is closer to TRBJ2-7. The CDR3 is 13 amino acids. Germline loops: CDR1 SEHNR, CDR2 FQNEAQ (reference sequence). The CDR3 nucleotides are TGTGCCAGCAGCCCCCGACAGGCCTACGAGCAGTACTTC. Its translation is CASSPRQAYEQYF.

The rearrangement links TRBV5-6 to TRBJ2-7; D is unclear. V lost 4 bases, J lost 3 bases, and 11 bases lay in between. The CDR3 runs to 13 residues. CDR1 and CDR2 from the germline V gene are SGHDT and YYEEEE. In DNA, the CDR3 is TGTGCCAGCAGCAAACTAACGGGCTACGAGCAGTACTTC. As protein: CASSKLTGYEQYF.

This chain connects TRBV9 to TRBJ2-2; D is uncertain. V dropped 0 bases and J dropped 9 bases, with 6 bases sitting between them. CDR1 and CDR2 from the germline V gene are SGDLS and YYNGEE. This CDR3 contains 12 residues. CDR3 bases: TGTGCCAGCAGCGTAGACTCGCGGGAGCTGTTTTTT. This gives the protein CASSVDSRELFF.

In this sample, this clone turned up a few times. This chain uses TRBV2 with TRBJ1-1, with 8 bases aligning to TRBD1. The junction had 3 bases not matched to a gene; V was cut back by 3 bases and J by 0 bases. Germline V gene lookup returns CDR1 SNHLY and CDR2 FYNNEI. This CDR3 has 15 residues. Here the CDR3 DNA reads TGTGCCAGCAGTGATCGGGACAGGTTGAACACTGAAGCTTTCTTT. Protein sequence: CASSDRDRLNTEAFF.

This clone was detected only a few times. The chain joins TRBV28 to TRBJ1-1, with D tentatively TRBD1 (5 bases). The CDR3 contains 12 residues. The ends were cut back, 6 bases at V and 3 bases at J, with 8 bases in the middle. Germline values: CDR1 MDHEN, CDR2 SYDVKM. CDR3 in DNA: TGTGCCAGCAGCGGAGGGGACACTGAAGCTTTCTTT. It specifies CASSGGDTEAFF.

The chain links TRBV18 to TRBJ2-7; tentatively, D is TRBD1 (6 bases). Germline V gene data show CDR1 as KGHSH and CDR2 as LQKENI. Trimming pared 3 bases from V and 3 bases from J, leaving 18 bases between. The CDR3 is made up of 16 amino acids. This CDR3 is CASSPDSTTGLYEQYF. CDR3 DNA: TGTGCCAGCTCACCTGACTCCACGACAGGCCTCTACGAGCAGTACTTC.

This chain connects TRBV29-1 to TRBJ2-7; TRBD2 aligns across 9 bases. Germline CDR1 and CDR2: SQVTM and ANQGSEA. The CDR3 length is 14 residues. Trimming took 3 bases from V and 2 from J; bases not matched to a gene: 5. In nucleotides, the CDR3 is TGCAGCGTTGAGGGCGGGGGGGATGCCTACGAGCAGTACTTC. It encodes CSVEGGGDAYEQYF.

The V and J genes are TRBV2 and TRBJ1-5, with TRBD1 as a possible D gene (5 bases). CDR1 SNHLY and CDR2 FYNNEI come from the germline V gene. The length of the CDR3 is 12 residues. V was shortened by 5 bases and J by 8 bases, with 10 bases between the two germline ends. CDR3 in amino acids: CASSQTGEPQHF. CDR3 in DNA: TGTGCCAGCAGTCAAACAGGCGAGCCCCAGCATTTT.

This clone has only a few counts. CDR3 DNA sequence: TGCGCCAGCAGCCGATTCGGGACTAGCGGGGCGGAGACCCAGTACTTC. Protein sequence: CASSRFGTSGAETQYF. This chain uses TRBV4-1 with TRBJ2-5; 13 bases match TRBD2. With 4 bases clipped from V and 5 bases from J, the junction kept 7 bases outside the gene matches. The CDR3 runs 16 residues. CDR1 and CDR2 (germline): MGHRA, YSYEKL.

V is TRBV2 and J is TRBJ2-1, with TRBD2 identical over 8 bases. The V segment lost 3 bases and the J segment 15 bases; nucleotides outside the gene matches: 4. CDR3 length: 11 amino acids. Germline V gives CDR1 SNHLY, CDR2 FYNNEI. This chain's CDR3 is CASSEQRGWFF. The CDR3 bases are TGTGCCAGCAGTGAGCAGCGGGGGTGGTTCTTC.

This chain uses TRBV7-2 with TRBJ2-3, with TRBD1 matching over 7 bases. Trimming cost V 6 bases and J 5 bases; bases outside gene matches: 14. CDR1 and CDR2 from the germline V gene are SGHTA and FQGNSA. CDR3 length: 16 residues. This chain's CDR3 is CASSRTGAPMKDTQYF. The CDR3 DNA sequence: TGTGCCAGCAGTCGAACAGGGGCCCCCATGAAAGATACGCAGTATTTT.

V gene TRBV4-2 combines with J gene TRBJ1-4; maybe TRBD1 (6 bases). The V end lost 5 bases, the J end lost 13 bases, and 23 bases lay between the germline ends. CDR3 length: 15 residues. The germline V gene encodes CDR1 LGHNA and CDR2 YNFKEQ. The CDR3 here is CASSVRNSLQGSLFF. The CDR3 bases are TGTGCCAGCAGCGTACGAAATTCCCTACAGGGATCACTGTTTTTT.

The table lists this clone with a few counts. The rearrangement joins TRBV6-5 to TRBJ2-1, with D perhaps matching TRBD1 (5 bases). V was trimmed by 6 bases and J by 0 bases, leaving 12 bases between them. Germline V gene sequence: CDR1 MNHEY, CDR2 SVGAGI. The CDR3 consists of 15 residues. In nucleotides, the CDR3 is TGTGCCAGCAGAACTTCGACAGCCTCCTACAATGAGCAGTTCTTC. It encodes CASRTSTASYNEQFF.

This sequence joins TRBV6-1 and TRBJ2-2; no reliable D call. The CDR3 has 15 amino acids. The V end lost 0 bases, the J end lost 6 bases, and 11 bases lay between the germline ends. Germline assignment: CDR1 MNHNS and CDR2 SASEGT. The CDR3 is CASSEAPYASGELFF. The CDR3 DNA sequence: TGTGCCAGCAGTGAAGCCCCTTACGCCTCCGGGGAGCTGTTTTTT.

The chain combines TRBV5-1 with TRBJ2-3; unclear D gene. Germline V gene sequence: CDR1 SGHRS, CDR2 YFSETQ. The CDR3 has 13 residues. The ends were cut back, 0 bases at V and 6 bases at J, with 8 bases in the middle. The chain's CDR3 is CASSLEVADTQYF. For the CDR3, the DNA is TGCGCCAGCAGCTTGGAAGTAGCTGATACGCAGTATTTT. Full variable domain (rest looked up from reference TRBV5-1 and TRBJ2-3): KAGVTQTPRYLIKTRGQQVTLSCSPISGHRSVSWYQQTPGQGLQFLFEYFSETQRNKGNFPGRFSGRQFSNSRSEMNVSTLELGDSALYLCASSLEVADTQYFGPGTRLTVL.

The chain is built from TRBV5-6 and TRBJ2-2; tentative D call: TRBD1 (5 bases). With 2 bases removed from V and 0 bases from J, the gap between germline ends came to 8 bases. CDR1 is SGHDT and CDR2 is YYEEEE in the germline V gene. The length of the CDR3 is 15 residues. CDR3 in DNA: TGTGCCAGCAGCTTACCGGACACGAACACCGGGGAGCTGTTTTTT. This encodes CASSLPDTNTGELFF.

This clone was observed once. The rearrangement joins TRBV5-1 to TRBJ2-7; 10 positions match TRBD2. After removal of 3 bases from V and 3 bases from J, the junction contained 3 bases not matched to a gene. The CDR3 spans 14 residues. Germline lookup yields CDR1 SGHRS and CDR2 YFSETQ. CDR3 residues: CASSSSGGFYEQYF. The CDR3 DNA reads as TGCGCCAGCAGCTCTAGCGGGGGCTTCTACGAGCAGTACTTC.

The chain links TRBV19 to TRBJ2-3, with D perhaps matching TRBD1 (5 bases). The CDR3 consists of 15 residues. The V gene lost 5 bases and the J gene lost 0 bases, with 12 bases spanning the gap. The germline CDR1 and CDR2 sequences are LNHDA and SQIVND (reference sequence). As DNA, the CDR3 is TGTGCCAGTAGTCCCTCAGGGCTGAGCACAGATACGCAGTATTTT. Protein product: CASSPSGLSTDTQYF.

This rearrangement joins TRBV11-1 to TRBJ1-5; D is undetermined. CDR1 and CDR2 (germline): SGHAT, FQDESV (reference sequence). The CDR3 spans 16 residues. Trimming left V 2 bases short and J 5 bases short, with 16 bases between. The CDR3 here is CASSLPRTRFHQPQHF. The CDR3 DNA is TGTGCCAGCAGCTTACCCAGGACGAGATTCCATCAGCCCCAGCATTTT.